Below are 6 T cell receptor beta chains sequenced from a single sample in a study of blood T cells in healthy people across ages. Using a J-beta primer mix together with a sample-barcoded 5' primer, a second PCR was run for roughly 7 to 11 cycles. From the 5' RACE reads, TCRdb called clonotypes with MiXCR, one entry per CDR3 protein. The sample has 1,300,000 or so distinct CDR3 sequences, approximately 59% seen once. The sequenced sample consisted of blood. Source of these receptors: a man in his late teens or twenties in good health.

The chain links TRBV6-2 or TRBV6-3 to TRBJ1-2; no firm D call. In germline, CDR1 is MNHEY, CDR2 SVGEGT. The CDR3 is 14 residues long. V dropped 6 bases and J dropped 8 bases, with 19 bases sitting between them. CDR3 amino acids: CASSPPGSSVGYTF. CDR3 coding DNA: TGTGCCAGCAGCCCCCCGGGCTCCTCTGTCGGCTACACCTTC.

This sequence joins TRBV10-3 and TRBJ1-1, with 9 bases fitting TRBD1. CDR3 length: 15 amino acids. Germline CDR1 and CDR2: ENHRY and SYGVKD. V shed 3 bases and J 3 bases; nucleotides not matched to a gene: 5. The CDR3 nucleotides are TGTGCCATCAGTGACCTGGGACAGGGAGACACTGAAGCTTTCTTT. Translated, it gives CAISDLGQGDTEAFF.

The genes are TRBV20-1 and TRBJ2-3; D perhaps matches TRBD1 (6 bases). Germline V gene sequence: CDR1 DFQATT, CDR2 SNEGSKA (reference sequence). This CDR3 is built from 16 residues. Trimming pared 6 bases from V and 2 bases from J, leaving 21 bases between. The CDR3, as DNA: TGCAGTGCATCCGGACAGTCCTCGCGGACCACAGATACGCAGTATTTT. Its translation is CSASGQSSRTTDTQYF.

This clonotype has more than one count but fewer than ten. The chain combines TRBV2 with TRBJ2-7; weak D call: TRBD1 (5 bases). The germline CDR1 and CDR2 sequences are SNHLY and FYNNEI. There are 13 residues in the CDR3. V lost 0 bases and J 2 bases, leaving 5 bases between the germline ends. The CDR3 DNA sequence: TGTGCCAGCAGTGAAGCGGACACCTACGAGCAGTACTTC. Its translation: CASSEADTYEQYF.

The rearrangement links TRBV12-3 or TRBV12-4 to TRBJ1-2, with 9 bases fitting TRBD1. The CDR3 has 14 amino acids. The junction had 10 bases not matched to a gene; V was cut back by 6 bases and J by 8 bases. The CDR3 here is CASSPFDRGSGYTF. The CDR3 DNA reads as TGTGCCAGCAGCCCTTTCGACAGGGGGAGCGGCTACACCTTC.

The DNA for the CDR3 is TGTGCCAGCAGTTGGGCGACCTTAGCCAAAAACATTCAGTACTTC. It specifies CASSWATLAKNIQYF. The chain carries TRBV28 and TRBJ2-4; D gene uncertain. This CDR3 spans 15 amino acids. From germline, CDR1 is MDHEN and CDR2 SYDVKM. The V gene lost 4 bases and the J gene lost 0 bases, with 10 bases spanning the gap.